This T cell receptor (beta chain) was documented in a study of cytomegalovirus exposure and HLA in healthy donors. Use of 60 Vbeta and 13 Jbeta primers characterized the PCR. TCRdb keeps only in-frame clones here, not all; method: immunoSEQ multiplex PCR. Of 74,000 or so clones detected, approximately 79% appear once; the ten largest clones hold about 22%. This clone was observed a single time. There are 15 residues in the CDR3. Trimming left V 3 bases short and J 8 bases short, with 15 bases between. CDR1 and CDR2 (germline): SGDLS, YYNGEE. Sequencing was performed on PBMCs. The rearrangement links TRBV9 to TRBJ1-6; the D gene is possibly TRBD1 (6 bases). The TCR was taken from a woman aged 40 to 55 in good health and CMV-seropositive. This CDR3 reads CASSGGRYRDSPLHF. The CDR3 nucleotides read TGTGCCAGCAGCGGGGGCCGCTACAGGGATTCACCCCTCCACTTT.